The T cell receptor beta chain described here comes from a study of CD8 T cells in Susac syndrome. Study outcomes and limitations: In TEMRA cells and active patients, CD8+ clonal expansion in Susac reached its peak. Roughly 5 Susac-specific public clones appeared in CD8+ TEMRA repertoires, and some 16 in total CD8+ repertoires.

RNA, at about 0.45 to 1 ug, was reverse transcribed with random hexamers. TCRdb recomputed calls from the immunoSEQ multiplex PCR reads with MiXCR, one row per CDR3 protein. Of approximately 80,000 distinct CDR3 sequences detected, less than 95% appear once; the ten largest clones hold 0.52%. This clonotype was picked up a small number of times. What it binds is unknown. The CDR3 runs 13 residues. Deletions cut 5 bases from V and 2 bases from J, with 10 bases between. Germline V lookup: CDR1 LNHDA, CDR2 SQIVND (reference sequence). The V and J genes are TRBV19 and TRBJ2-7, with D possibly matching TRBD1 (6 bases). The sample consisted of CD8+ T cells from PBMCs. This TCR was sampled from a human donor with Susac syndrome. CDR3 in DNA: TGTGCCAGTAGTCTGGACAGAACCTACGAGCAGTACTTC. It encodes CASSLDRTYEQYF.